This is a list of T cell receptor beta chains from one sample in a study of T cell changes during pregnancy in multiple sclerosis. The protocol was immunoSEQ multiplex PCR, while the TCRdb copy is restricted to in-frame clones and leaves out a portion. The sample carries tens of thousands of clones, roughly 90% recorded once. Specimen: CD4+ T cells from peripheral blood mononuclear cells, collected in the second trimester of pregnancy. The receptors were gathered from a female donor with multiple sclerosis, enrolled in a pregnancy study. Both conserved end residues are part of each CDR3. Each record gives: clone size, V gene, J gene, D gene, CDR3 DNA, CDR3 protein. D genes are given only for firm matches. Not every row has a clone size; where given, it reads once, few, many or a size class.

>.|TRBV19|TRBJ1-1|TRBD1
TGTGCCAGTAGTACCGGGACAGAGGGTGAAGCTTTCTTT
CASSTGTEGEAFF
>.|TRBV7-9|TRBJ1-3|.
TGTGCCAGCAGACGGTCGGAGAGCTCTGGAAACACCATATATTTT
CASRRSESSGNTIYF
>few|TRBV13|TRBJ1-4|.
TGTGCCAGCAGCTCTGGCGGGGAAAAACTGTTTTTT
CASSSGGEKLFF
>.|TRBV5-1|TRBJ2-5|TRBD2
TGCGCCAGCAGCTTGGGAGCGGGAGGGGGCCAAGAGACCCAGTACTTC
CASSLGAGGGQETQYF
>.|TRBV18|TRBJ2-5|.
TGTGCCAGCTCACCACGAGTATCGGGAGAGACCCAGTACTTC
CASSPRVSGETQYF
>.|TRBV6-5|TRBJ1-4|TRBD1
TGTGCCAGCAGTTACTATCGGGACAGTGCCAATGAAAAACTGTTTTTT
CASSYYRDSANEKLFF
>.|TRBV7-2|TRBJ2-3|.
TGTGCCAGCAGCTTTGGCGGCGGGAGCACAGATACGCAGTATTTT
CASSFGGGSTDTQYF
>.|TRBV11-2|TRBJ2-3|TRBD2
TGTGCCAGCAGCTTCGGACTTAGGCGGGAGGGGGATACGCAGTATTTT
CASSFGLRREGDTQYF
>.|TRBV6-5|TRBJ2-7|TRBD2
TGTGCCAGCAGAAACGGGGGGAATGGGGAGCAGTACTTC
CASRNGGNGEQYF
>.|TRBV19|TRBJ1-2|.
TGTGCCAGTAGTAGGACAGAGAACTATGGCTACACCTTC
CASSRTENYGYTF
>.|TRBV19|TRBJ2-5|.
TGTGCCAGTGGTCCAGTGCAAGAGACCCAGTACTTC
CASGPVQETQYF
>.|TRBV28|TRBJ1-2|.
TGTGCCAGCAGTTCACAGGGTAGAGGCTATGGCTACACCTTC
CASSSQGRGYGYTF
>.|TRBV7-9|TRBJ1-2|TRBD1
TGTGCCAGCAGCTACTCGACAGGGTATGGCTACACCTTC
CASSYSTGYGYTF
>.|TRBV9|TRBJ2-3|.
TGTGCCAGCAGCCCTAGTCCGGTGCCAGATACGCAGTATTTT
CASSPSPVPDTQYF
>.|TRBV4-3|TRBJ2-1|.
TGCGCCAGCAGCCGAACACAGGGAGGGTCCCATGAGCAGTTCTTC
CASSRTQGGSHEQFF
>.|TRBV11-2|TRBJ2-7|.
TGTGCCAGCAGCTTAGTAATTGGGGCCGAGCAGTACTTC
CASSLVIGAEQYF
>.|TRBV19|TRBJ1-1|.
TGTGCCAGTAGTATCCAGGTGGGGCGCATGAACACTGAAGCTTTCTTT
CASSIQVGRMNTEAFF
>.|TRBV5-4|TRBJ2-7|.
TGTGCCAGCAGCTTGCCACGAGGGAGCTCCTACGAGCAGTACTTC
CASSLPRGSSYEQYF
>.|TRBV6-8|TRBJ2-1|TRBD2
TGTGCCAGCAGTTACCCCCTAGCGGGAAGGGCTGAGCAGTTCTTC
CASSYPLAGRAEQFF
>.|TRBV4-3|TRBJ2-1|TRBD2
TGCGCCAGCAGCTTAGGACTAGCGGCCTACAATGAGCAGTTCTTC
CASSLGLAAYNEQFF
>.|TRBV2|TRBJ2-7|.
TGTGCCAGCAGGACGACTCGTTACGAGCAGTACTTC
CASRTTRYEQYF
>.|TRBV27|TRBJ1-5|.
TGTGCCAGCAGTCGCGATGTACGTCGCCAGCCCCAGCATTTT
CASSRDVRRQPQHF
>.|TRBV28|TRBJ1-4|.
TGTGCCAGCAGTCGGTATGCAACTAATGAAAAACTGTTTTTT
CASSRYATNEKLFF
>.|TRBV18|TRBJ1-2|TRBD1
TGTGCCAGCTCACCACAGGGGGCTCAGGGCTACACCTTC
CASSPQGAQGYTF
>.|TRBV15|TRBJ2-1|.
TGTGCCACCAGCAGGGCAGGGTTGGATGAGCAGTTCTTC
CATSRAGLDEQFF
>once|TRBV19|TRBJ2-1|.
TGTGCCAGTAGTATAGGGCCCAGAAACAATGAGCAGTTCTTC
CASSIGPRNNEQFF
>.|TRBV11-2|TRBJ1-1|TRBD1
TGTGCCAGCAGCTTAGCCCGGACAGGGCTGTTTGAAGCTTTCTTT
CASSLARTGLFEAFF
>.|TRBV4-3|TRBJ2-1|TRBD2
TGCGCCAGCAGCCAACTTACTAGCGGGGAGCAGTTCTTC
CASSQLTSGEQFF
>.|TRBV7-2|TRBJ1-1|.
TGTGCCAGCAGCTTAGATCCTTTAGCGAACACTGAAGCTTTCTTT
CASSLDPLANTEAFF
>.|TRBV11-3|TRBJ1-5|.
TGTGCCAGCAGTCGAAGTAGGGGGGGTCGGGGACTAAAAAGCAATCAGCCCCAGCATTTT
CASSRSRGGRGLKSNQPQHF
>.|TRBV9|TRBJ2-3|.
TGTGCCAGCAGCGTAGACAGGAGTATGGCAGATACGCAGTATTTT
CASSVDRSMADTQYF
>.|TRBV6-5|TRBJ2-1|TRBD2
TGTGCCAGCACCGTTAGCGGGAGGGCTGACAATGAGCAGTTCTTC
CASTVSGRADNEQFF
>.|TRBV19|TRBJ2-1|TRBD2
TGTGCCAGTAGTATGGTTCTAGCGGGAATGGGTGAGCAGTTCTTC
CASSMVLAGMGEQFF
>.|TRBV5-4|TRBJ2-1|TRBD2
TGTGCCAGCAGCTCAACTAGCGGGAGTAGCTACAATGAGCAGTTCTTC
CASSSTSGSSYNEQFF
>.|TRBV5-1|TRBJ2-2|.
TGCGCCAGCAGCTTGGGATATGGGGCGACCGGGGAGCTGTTTTTT
CASSLGYGATGELFF
>.|TRBV9|TRBJ2-3|TRBD2
TGTGCCAGCAGCTCCCCTCCGGGACTAGCGGGAGTGACGACTAGCACAGATACGCAGTATTTT
CASSSPPGLAGVTTSTDTQYF
>.|TRBV7-2|TRBJ2-5|TRBD1
TGTGCCAGCAGCTTAGAAGACAGGGGTAAGACCCAGTACTTC
CASSLEDRGKTQYF
>.|TRBV20-1|TRBJ1-1|.
TGCAGTGCTAGAACCACAGAAGCTTTCTTT
CSARTTEAFF
>.|TRBV27|TRBJ1-2|.
TGTGCCAGCAGTACAGGGTATTTAGATGGCTACACCTTC
CASSTGYLDGYTF
>once|TRBV18|TRBJ2-7|.
TGTGCCAGCTCACCAGGATTAGACAGTACCTACGAGCAGTACTTC
CASSPGLDSTYEQYF
>.|TRBV29-1|TRBJ1-2|.
TGCAGCGTTGACTTCGGGTTAAACTATGGCTACACCTTC
CSVDFGLNYGYTF
>.|TRBV29-1|TRBJ2-7|TRBD1
TGCAGCGTTAAACAGGGGTACGAGCAGTACTTC
CSVKQGYEQYF
>.|TRBV2|TRBJ1-2|.
TGTGCCAGCAGTGAGACAGCGTCCTATGGCTACACCTTC
CASSETASYGYTF
>.|TRBV9|TRBJ1-1|TRBD1
TGTGCCAGCAGCGCCGGGACAGGGGCTGAAGCTTTCTTT
CASSAGTGAEAFF
>.|TRBV5-1|TRBJ1-2|TRBD1
TGCGCCAGCAGCCCGTCAGGGACAGCCGAAGGCTACACCTTC
CASSPSGTAEGYTF
>.|TRBV28|TRBJ2-7|.
TGTGCCAGCAGTTTCCAGAACGTTTACGAGCAGTACTTC
CASSFQNVYEQYF
>.|TRBV4-3|TRBJ2-1|TRBD2
TGCGCCAGCAGCCAAGAGGCTAGCGGCAATGAGCAGTTCTTC
CASSQEASGNEQFF
>.|TRBV7-9|TRBJ2-1|.
TGTGCCAGCAGCTTAGCATCGGGAGTAGGGTACAATGAGCAGTTCTTC
CASSLASGVGYNEQFF
>.|TRBV4-2|TRBJ1-2|.
TGTGCCAGCAGCCAGGGCTCAGTACGGTATGGCTACACCTTC
CASSQGSVRYGYTF
>.|TRBV6-5|TRBJ2-7|.
TGTGCCAGCAGTTACTCGCGGGATCCTACCTACGAGCAGTACTTC
CASSYSRDPTYEQYF